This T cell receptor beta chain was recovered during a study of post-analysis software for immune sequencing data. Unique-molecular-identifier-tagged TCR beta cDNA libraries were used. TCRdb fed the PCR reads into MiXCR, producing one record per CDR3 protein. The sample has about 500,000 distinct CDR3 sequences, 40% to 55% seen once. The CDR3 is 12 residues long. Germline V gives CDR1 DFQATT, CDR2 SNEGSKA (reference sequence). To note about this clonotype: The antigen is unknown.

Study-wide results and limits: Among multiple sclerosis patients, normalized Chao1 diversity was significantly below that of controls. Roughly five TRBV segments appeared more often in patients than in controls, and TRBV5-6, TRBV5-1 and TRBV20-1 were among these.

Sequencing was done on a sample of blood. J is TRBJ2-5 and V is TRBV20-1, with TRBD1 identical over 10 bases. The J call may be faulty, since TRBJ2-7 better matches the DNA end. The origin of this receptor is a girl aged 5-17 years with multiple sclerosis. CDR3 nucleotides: TGCAGTGCTAGGCGGGACAGGGGCGAGCAGTACTTC. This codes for CSARRDRGEQYF.